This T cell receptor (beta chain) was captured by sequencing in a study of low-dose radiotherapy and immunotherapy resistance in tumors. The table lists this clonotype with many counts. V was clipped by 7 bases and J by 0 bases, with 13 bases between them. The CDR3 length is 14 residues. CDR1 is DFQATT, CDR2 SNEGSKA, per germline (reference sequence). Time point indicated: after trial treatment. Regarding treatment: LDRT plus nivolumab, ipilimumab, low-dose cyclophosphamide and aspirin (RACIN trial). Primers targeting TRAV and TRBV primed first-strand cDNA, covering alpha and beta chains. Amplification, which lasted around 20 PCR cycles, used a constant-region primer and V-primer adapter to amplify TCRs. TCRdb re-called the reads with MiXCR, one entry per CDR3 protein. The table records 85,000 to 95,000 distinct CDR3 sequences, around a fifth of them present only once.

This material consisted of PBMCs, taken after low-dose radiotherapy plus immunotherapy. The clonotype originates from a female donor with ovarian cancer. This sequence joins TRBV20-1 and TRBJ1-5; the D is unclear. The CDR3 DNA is TGCAGTGTTCGCTCGGGTGATAGCAATCAGCCCCAGCATTTT. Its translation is CSVRSGDSNQPQHF.